This TCR beta chain was profiled in a study of blood T cell repertoires in COVID-19. Overall study context: PBMCs, B-cell-depleted T cells, or T cells were the source of the cDNA or gDNA that made up the material.

The length of the CDR3 is 13 residues. Germline lookup yields CDR1 SGHAT and CDR2 FQNNGV. V lost 1 base and J 2 bases, leaving 4 bases between the germline ends. Original analysis: Estimation of nucleated cell counts was performed using reference gene primer amplification. Data came from immunoSEQ multiplex PCR; TCRdb stores just in-frame clones and leaves some out. D and trimming were read from the DNA, whereas the V and J calls and clone size are those reported in that table. This sample has about 170,000 clones, with around 86% found just once. This chain connects TRBV11-2 to TRBJ2-3, with D hard to call. This TCR was recovered from a man in his sixties or seventies with acute or convalescent COVID-19. Sequencing was done on a sample of peripheral blood. The CDR3 nucleotides read TGTGCCAGCAGCTTAGTCTACACAGATACGCAGTATTTT. The encoded protein is CASSLVYTDTQYF.